The table lists the clone carrying this TCR beta chain with a few counts. Its antigen is currently unknown. TCR beta libraries were prepared from cDNA with unique molecular identifiers. TCRdb re-analysed the PCR reads in MiXCR, keeping a single row per CDR3 protein. The sample lists approximately 630,000 distinct CDR3 sequences; 59% were seen once. This sample is part of a study of post-analysis software for immune sequencing data. Study-wide findings and caveats: TRBV segments more frequent in patients than in controls numbered roughly 5 and included TRBV5-6, TRBV5-1 and TRBV20-1. Compared with controls, patients showed significantly lower normalized Chao1 diversity.

The CDR3 consists of 12 residues. V was pared by 7 bases and J by 3 bases, with 7 bases between. Sequenced input: blood. The chain couples TRBV12-3 or TRBV12-4 to TRBJ2-1; unclear D gene. The source of this sequence is a girl aged 2 to 9 with multiple sclerosis. CDR3 in amino acids: CASTPGYNEQFF. Here the CDR3 DNA reads TGTGCCAGCACCCCAGGCTACAATGAGCAGTTCTTC.